This entry lists 21 T cell receptor beta chains sequenced from one sample in a study of cytomegalovirus exposure and HLA in healthy donors. The PCR used 60 Vbeta and 13 Jbeta primers. Here immunoSEQ multiplex PCR was the method, and the copy in TCRdb shows in-frame clones only, minus some. The sample consists of 120,000 or so clones, about 66% of them appearing once. The sample comprised PBMCs. These receptors all come from a young man in good health and CMV-seropositive.

V is TRBV28 and J is TRBJ1-2, with D perhaps TRBD1 (6 bases). Trimming removed 7 bases at V and 4 bases at J, with 16 bases between. The CDR3 is 14 residues long. Looked up from germline, CDR1 is MDHEN and CDR2 is SYDVKM. In DNA, the CDR3 is TGTGCCAGCACTGAGGGGGGGCTCCCCTATGGCTACACCTTC. Protein: CASTEGGLPYGYTF.

The chain couples TRBV7-2 to TRBJ1-5; the D gene is possibly TRBD1 (5 bases). The CDR3 totals 15 residues. Trimming cost V 5 bases and J 0 bases, with 11 bases left between them. Per the germline V gene, CDR1 is SGHTA and CDR2 is FQGNSA. The CDR3 sequence: CASSLWGYSNQPQHF. CDR3 bases: TGTGCCAGCAGCCTTTGGGGCTATAGCAATCAGCCCCAGCATTTT. The full variable domain, its missing parts supplied by reference TRBV7-2 and TRBJ1-5, is GAGVSQSPSNKVTEKGKDVELRCDPISGHTALYWYRQSLGQGLEFLIYFQGNSAPDKSGLPSDRFSAERTGGSVSTLTIQRTQQEDSAVYLCASSLWGYSNQPQHFGDGTRLSIL.

The CDR3 region has the DNA TGCAGCGCTACCGGGACAGGAGACGGATACTACAATGAGCAGTTCTTC. Translated: CSATGTGDGYYNEQFF. This chain connects TRBV29-1 to TRBJ2-1, with 8 bases aligning to TRBD1. J gave up 3 bases and V 7 bases, and 14 bases lay outside the gene matches. Germline CDR1 SQVTM, CDR2 ANQGSEA. The CDR3 totals 16 residues.

V is TRBV10-2 and J is TRBJ2-1; the match to TRBD2 covers 7 bases. From germline, CDR1 is WSHSY and CDR2 SAAADI. The CDR3 spans 17 residues. The J segment lost 0 bases and the V segment lost 0 bases, leaving 5 bases of the junction unmatched. CDR3 residues: CASSESLGGSSYNEQFF. In nucleotides, the CDR3 is TGCGCCAGCAGTGAGTCTTTAGGCGGGAGCTCCTACAATGAGCAGTTCTTC.

This chain connects TRBV6-4 to TRBJ2-1; 10 bases align to TRBD2. The CDR3 runs to 15 residues. Germline values: CDR1 MRHNA, CDR2 SNTAGT. V lost 3 bases and J lost 10; bases outside the gene matches: 9. For the CDR3, the DNA is TGTGCCAGCAGTGAACATGGCGGTAGCGGGAGGGAGCAGTTCTTC. Its translation is CASSEHGGSGREQFF.

V is TRBV7-9 and J is TRBJ2-1; D is possibly TRBD2 (5 bases). V was shortened by 5 bases and J by 3 bases, with 11 bases between the two germline ends. CDR3 length: 14 residues. Germline V CDR1 and CDR2: SEHNR, FQNEAQ (reference sequence). This chain's CDR3 is CASSAKDYYNEQFF. CDR3 in DNA: TGTGCCAGCAGCGCGAAAGACTACTACAATGAGCAGTTCTTC.

The chain links TRBV5-1 to TRBJ2-5; the D gene is possibly TRBD1 (6 bases). The germline V gene has CDR1 SGHRS and CDR2 YFSETQ. The CDR3 extends over 15 amino acids. The V end lost 3 bases, the J end lost 5 bases, and 17 bases lay between the germline ends. The DNA for the CDR3 is TGCGCCAGCAGCTCCGGACAGTACGAAGGGGAGACCCAGTACTTC. It translates to CASSSGQYEGETQYF.

The chain combines TRBV7-2 with TRBJ1-1; 7 nucleotides agree with TRBD1. The germline V gene encodes CDR1 SGHTA and CDR2 FQGNSA. The CDR3 runs to 13 residues. Trimming took 2 bases from V and 6 from J; bases not matched to a gene: 3. The CDR3 protein is CASSLQGGAEAFF. In DNA, the CDR3 is TGTGCCAGCAGCTTACAGGGGGGCGCTGAAGCTTTCTTT.

In this sample, this clone turned up a few times. The V gene is TRBV29-1, the J gene TRBJ2-1; perhaps TRBD2 as D (6 bases). Looked up from germline, CDR1 is SQVTM and CDR2 is ANQGSEA. The ends were cut back, 4 bases at V and 9 bases at J, with 16 bases in the middle. This CDR3 has 13 amino acids. The CDR3 sequence: CSVGSGEDGEQFF. DNA of the CDR3: TGCAGCGTTGGGTCGGGAGAGGATGGTGAGCAGTTCTTC.

V usage is TRBV7-6 and J usage is TRBJ2-1; TRBD2 matches at 11 bases. The length of the CDR3 is 17 residues. Germline values: CDR1 SGHVS, CDR2 FNYEAQ. The V segment lost 4 bases and the J segment 1 base; nucleotides outside the gene matches: 6. The CDR3 nucleotides are TGTGCCAGCAGCTCCACACTAGCGGGAGAGTCCTACAATGAGCAGTTCTTC. It specifies CASSSTLAGESYNEQFF.

The chain combines TRBV7-2 with TRBJ1-1; D remains ambiguous. The germline CDR1 and CDR2 sequences are SGHTA and FQGNSA. V lost 11 bases and J 0 bases, leaving 13 bases between the germline ends. This CDR3 is built from 13 residues. The CDR3: CAGTVDMNTEAFF. Here the CDR3 DNA reads TGTGCCGGCACAGTAGACATGAACACTGAAGCTTTCTTT. Together with reference TRBV7-2 and TRBJ1-1, the CDR3 gives the full variable domain: GAGVSQSPSNKVTEKGKDVELRCDPISGHTALYWYRQSLGQGLEFLIYFQGNSAPDKSGLPSDRFSAERTGGSVSTLTIQRTQQEDSAVYLCAGTVDMNTEAFFGQGTRLTVV.

The chain couples TRBV4-2 to TRBJ1-2, with D possibly TRBD1 on 5 matching bases. CDR1 and CDR2 (germline): LGHNA, YNFKEQ. This CDR3 region has 16 residues. V lost 0 bases to trimming and J lost 4 bases, with 15 bases between them. The CDR3 nucleotides are TGTGCCAGCAGCCAAGAATCCGTCGACAGCAGCTATGGCTACACCTTC. It codes for CASSQESVDSSYGYTF.

The chain links TRBV2 to TRBJ1-1; possibly TRBD1 for D (6 bases). Trimming took 6 bases from V and 1 from J, leaving 9 bases between them. The CDR3 sequence is 13 residues long. Germline V gene data show CDR1 as SNHLY and CDR2 as FYNNEI. Written as DNA, the CDR3 is TGTGCCAGCAGGTTACAGGGGAACACTGAAGCTTTCTTT. It encodes CASRLQGNTEAFF.

This clone was detected only a few times. The chain recombines TRBV7-9 with TRBJ2-1; D uncertain. Germline CDR1 and CDR2: SEHNR and FQNEAQ (reference sequence). This CDR3 comprises 12 residues. The V end lost 4 bases, the J end lost 8 bases, and 9 bases lay between the germline ends. The CDR3 sequence is CASSSSDYEQFF. CDR3 nucleotide sequence: TGTGCCAGCAGCTCCAGCGACTATGAGCAGTTCTTC. The variable domain in full, completed from reference TRBV7-9 and TRBJ2-1, reads DTGVSQNPRHKITKRGQNVTFRCDPISEHNRLYWYRQTLGQGPEFLTYFQNEAQLEKSRLLSDRFSAERPKGSFSTLEIQRTEQGDSAMYLCASSSSDYEQFFGPGTRLTVL.

The chain couples TRBV7-8 to TRBJ1-2; the D gene is possibly TRBD1 (5 bases). Germline V gene data show CDR1 as SGHVS and CDR2 as FQNEAQ. This CDR3 region has 13 residues. V dropped 1 base and J dropped 8 bases, with 11 bases sitting between them. The CDR3 nucleotides are TGTGCCAGCAGCTTAGATTCAGGGTTAGGCTACACCTTC. As protein: CASSLDSGLGYTF. The variable domain in full, with the rest retrieved from reference TRBV7-8 and TRBJ1-2, is GAGVSQSPRYKVAKRGQDVALRCDPISGHVSLFWYQQALGQGPEFLTYFQNEAQLDKSGLPSDRFFAERPEGSVSTLKIQRTQQEDSAVYLCASSLDSGLGYTFGSGTRLTVV.

The gene calls are TRBV29-1 and TRBJ1-2; possibly TRBD1 for D (5 bases). CDR1 is SQVTM and CDR2 is ANQGSEA in the germline V gene. The CDR3 runs to 12 residues. The ends were cut back, 3 bases at V and 4 bases at J, with 9 bases in the middle. The DNA of the CDR3 is TGCAGCGTTGAGTGGGGGGGCTATGGCTACACCTTC. It codes for CSVEWGGYGYTF.

V is TRBV4-2 and J is TRBJ2-5; no reliable D call. The CDR3 extends over 15 amino acids. CDR1 is LGHNA and CDR2 is YNFKEQ in the germline V gene. V was cut by 0 bases and J by 4 bases, with 12 bases left in between. The CDR3 spells CASSQDIRFRETQYF. The CDR3 bases are TGTGCCAGCAGCCAAGATATCAGATTCCGAGAGACCCAGTACTTC.

The chain uses TRBV7-2 and TRBJ2-1; 8 positions match TRBD1. Germline CDR1 and CDR2: SGHTA and FQGNSA. Trimming removed 5 bases from V and 1 base from J; junction bases left unmatched: 4. CDR3 size: 15 residues. CDR3: CASSHGQGSYNEQFF. CDR3 nucleotide sequence: TGTGCCAGCAGCCATGGACAGGGTTCCTACAATGAGCAGTTCTTC.

The chain has TRBV29-1 and TRBJ2-1; TRBD1 is a possible D gene (5 bases). Germline V gene lookup returns CDR1 SQVTM and CDR2 ANQGSEA. Deletions cut 5 bases from V and 3 bases from J, with 11 bases between. CDR3 length: 13 residues. Written as DNA, the CDR3 is TGCAGCGTTTCGACAGACTTCTACAATGAGCAGTTCTTC. Translation: CSVSTDFYNEQFF.

This chain joins TRBV9 and TRBJ1-3; TRBD1 agrees at 7 bases. J gave up 6 bases and V 0 bases, and 6 bases lay outside the gene matches. The CDR3 has 15 residues. CDR1 and CDR2 from the germline V gene are SGDLS and YYNGEE. The chain's CDR3 is CASSVGGGAENTIYF. In nucleotides, the CDR3 is TGTGCCAGCAGCGTAGGAGGGGGCGCCGAAAACACCATATATTTT.

This clone was counted only a few times. This chain links TRBV5-1 with TRBJ1-2; unclear D gene. This CDR3 is built from 16 residues. V shed 0 bases and J shed 6 bases, with 18 bases lying between them. Germline V gene lookup returns CDR1 SGHRS and CDR2 YFSETQ. Written as DNA, the CDR3 is TGCGCCAGCAGCTTGGAGATATCGGGGTGGCAGGATGGCTACACCTTC. Its translation: CASSLEISGWQDGYTF.